The rows below give T cell receptor beta chains drawn from one sample of a study of blood T cell repertoires in COVID-19. Method: immunoSEQ multiplex PCR; TCRdb's copy keeps in-frame clones and lacks some. The sample includes 95,000 to 110,000 clones, 80% to 95% of them seen just once. Sequencing was carried out using peripheral blood. Every receptor here comes from a woman aged 25 to 45 with acute or convalescent COVID-19. Each CDR3 is given with its conserved first and last residue. A D gene is named only where the DNA matches it firmly. Not all rows give a size; the values are once, few, many and, for expanded clones, a class.

>TRBJ1-4|TRBD1|TRBV27|.
TGTGCCAGCAGGACAGGGGTGGCTAATGAAAAACTGTTTTTT
CASRTGVANEKLFF
>TRBJ2-3|.|TRBV2|.
TGTGCCAGCAGTAGGGACATCGGTTCCTACACAGATACGCAGTATTTT
CASSRDIGSYTDTQYF
>TRBJ1-2|.|TRBV13|.
TGTGCCAGCAGCTTAGTACAGGGCGATGGCTACACCTTC
CASSLVQGDGYTF
>TRBJ1-4|.|TRBV15|.
TGTGCCACCAGCAAACAACCAACTAATGAAAAACTGTTTTTT
CATSKQPTNEKLFF
>TRBJ2-2|.|TRBV7-2|once
TGTGCCAGCAGCTTTTATACCGGGGAGCTGTTTTTT
CASSFYTGELFF
>TRBJ2-2|.|TRBV2|.
TGTGCCAGCAGTGAAGGTCCGGGTTACACCGGGGAGCTGTTTTTT
CASSEGPGYTGELFF
>TRBJ2-7|TRBD1|TRBV5-1|.
TGCGCCAGCAGCGTGACGGGACAGTTATACGAGCAGTACTTC
CASSVTGQLYEQYF
>TRBJ2-3|TRBD2|TRBV7-2|.
TGTGCCAGCAGCCGGTCGCGGGGGAGGGTAAATACGCAGTATTTT
CASSRSRGRVNTQYF
>TRBJ1-3|.|TRBV6-5|.
TGTGCCAGCAGTACCGACGGGGACTCTGGAAACACCATATATTTT
CASSTDGDSGNTIYF
>TRBJ2-2|TRBD2|TRBV9|once
TGTGCCAGCAGCGTACTATTGGCGGGGGGGCCCGGGGAGCTGTTTTTT
CASSVLLAGGPGELFF
>TRBJ1-1|.|TRBV5-8|.
TGTGCCAGCAGCTTGGTGGCAGGCGAAGCTTTCTTT
CASSLVAGEAFF
>TRBJ1-3|TRBD1|TRBV28|.
TGTGCCAGCAGCTACCCGACAGGGGTGAGCTCTGGAAACACCATATATTTT
CASSYPTGVSSGNTIYF
>TRBJ2-7|TRBD2|TRBV27|.
TGTGCCAGCAGTTCTCGGACTAGCGGGAGCTACGAGCAGTACTTC
CASSSRTSGSYEQYF
>TRBJ1-4|TRBD1|TRBV7-9|.
TGTGCCAGCAGCTTCGGTGACAGGGGCACTAATGAAAAACTGTTTTTT
CASSFGDRGTNEKLFF
>TRBJ2-1|TRBD2|TRBV5-1|.
TGCGCCAGCAGCCCCGGGACTAGCGGTAACTACAATGAGCAGTTCTTC
CASSPGTSGNYNEQFF
>TRBJ1-5|.|TRBV6-6|.
TGTGCCAGCAGGAAACAGAACCTCAATCAGCCCCAGCATTTT
CASRKQNLNQPQHF
>TRBJ2-7|.|TRBV7-2|.
TGTGCCAGCAGCTCCTTTCAGGGGACCTACGAGCAGTACTTC
CASSSFQGTYEQYF
>TRBJ1-1|.|TRBV6-5|.
TGTGCCAGCAGGGGGCAGTGGGGTCTTAAAACTGAAGCTTTCTTT
CASRGQWGLKTEAFF
>TRBJ1-4|.|TRBV3-1/TRBV3-2|once
TGTGCCAGCAGCCAAGTCCGACCGGACTCAAATGAAAAACTGTTTTTT
CASSQVRPDSNEKLFF
>TRBJ1-1|.|TRBV19|.
TGTGCCAGTAGTATGGATCTGGGAGTGAACACTGAAGCTTTCTTT
CASSMDLGVNTEAFF
>TRBJ1-1|TRBD1|TRBV10-3|.
TGTGCCATCAGTGGACAGGGTAAGGACACTGAAGCTTTCTTT
CAISGQGKDTEAFF
>TRBJ1-2|.|TRBV7-8|.
TGTGCCAGCAGCCTGGACAGAGTTGGCTACACCTTC
CASSLDRVGYTF
>TRBJ1-6|.|TRBV4-3|.
TGCGCCAGCAGCCAAGGACTCAGTGGGAATTCACCCCTCCACTTT
CASSQGLSGNSPLHF
>TRBJ1-2|TRBD1|TRBV10-3|.
TGTGCCATCAGTGATTTGACAGGGATGAATGGCTACACCTTC
CAISDLTGMNGYTF
>TRBJ2-3|TRBD2|TRBV5-1|.
TGCGCCAGCAGCTGGGGACTAGCGGGGGGGCTATCAGATACGCAGTATTTT
CASSWGLAGGLSDTQYF
>TRBJ2-2|.|TRBV21-1|.
TGTGCCAGCAGCAAGAGTGGGGGGACCGGGGAGCTGTTTTTT
CASSKSGGTGELFF
>TRBJ2-2|TRBD2|TRBV18|.
TGTGCCAGCTCACCACAGAGCGGGGTACAAAGCGGGGAGCTGTTTTTT
CASSPQSGVQSGELFF
>TRBJ2-2|TRBD2|TRBV2|.
TGTGCCAGCAACCTCCCCTTAGCGGGGGGGCTGATAGACACCGGGGAGCTGTTTTTT
CASNLPLAGGLIDTGELFF
>TRBJ2-5|.|TRBV9|.
TGTGCCAGCAGCGTAGGCGGAACCGGAGAGACCCAGTACTTC
CASSVGGTGETQYF
>TRBJ1-3|TRBD1|TRBV7-2|.
TGTGCCAGCAGCTTAGTTGGGACAGGGAACTCTGGAAACACCATATATTTT
CASSLVGTGNSGNTIYF
>TRBJ1-4|.|TRBV6-5|.
TGTGCCAGCAGACCGGGGGGGAGCTCTGAAAAACTGTTTTTT
CASRPGGSSEKLFF
>TRBJ2-7|.|TRBV12-5|.
TGTGCTAGTGGGGGTGGCGGCTCCTACGAGCAGTACTTC
CASGGGGSYEQYF
>TRBJ2-7|TRBD1|TRBV28|.
TGTGCCAGCAAGACAGGGGCCTACGAGCAGTACTTC
CASKTGAYEQYF
>TRBJ2-3|TRBD2|TRBV6-1|.
TGTGCCAGCAGTGAACCTCCGGGACTAGGTTTCACTTTT
CASSEPPGLGFTF
>TRBJ2-7|TRBD2|TRBV5-1|.
TGCGCCAGCAGCTTGGGGGCGGGAGGATCTGTAGACGAGCAGTACTTC
CASSLGAGGSVDEQYF
>TRBJ1-2|TRBD1|TRBV29-1|.
TGCAGCGTTCGGGACAGGGGGAACTATGGCTACACCTTC
CSVRDRGNYGYTF
>TRBJ1-5|.|TRBV3-1/TRBV3-2|.
TGTGCCAGCAGCCAATTCGTAGTCAGGCATCAGCCCCAGCATTTT
CASSQFVVRHQPQHF
>TRBJ1-1|.|TRBV19|.
TGTGCCAGTAGTACCCCGCTGGGAGCAACTGAAGCTTTCTTT
CASSTPLGATEAFF
>TRBJ2-7|.|TRBV9|.
TGTGCCAGCAGCGTAGCCGGGATCGGGGGCGAGCAGTACTTC
CASSVAGIGGEQYF
>TRBJ1-1|.|TRBV11-3|medium-sized
TGTGCCAGCAGCCCTACAGGGCAGAACACTGAAGCTTTCTTT
CASSPTGQNTEAFF
>TRBJ1-4|.|TRBV18|.
TGTGCCAGCTCACCACCCATTCGCAGGGAGGATGAAAAACTGTTTTTT
CASSPPIRREDEKLFF
>TRBJ2-7|TRBD1|TRBV14|.
TGTGCCAGCAGCCGGGACAGGGGGCTCGGCGAGCAGTACTTC
CASSRDRGLGEQYF
>TRBJ1-1|.|TRBV9|.
TGTGCCAGCAGCGTAGAAGGACAGCTTGAAGCTTTCTTT
CASSVEGQLEAFF
>TRBJ1-1|.|TRBV21-1|.
TGTGCCAGCAGCAATCGGACAGGGGAAACTGAAGCTTTCTTT
CASSNRTGETEAFF